Below are 15 T cell receptor beta chains sequenced from a single sample in a study of cytomegalovirus exposure and HLA in healthy donors. It was with 60 Vbeta and 13 Jbeta primers that the PCR ran. The assay was immunoSEQ multiplex PCR, and TCRdb's table has in-frame clones only and misses some. The profile shows 110,000 to 150,000 clones, roughly 9.7% of them singletons. The specimen sequenced was PBMCs. These receptors originate from a man aged 50-60 years in good health and CMV-seronegative.

This clone was seen a few times. J is TRBJ2-1 and V is TRBV6-1, with a possible D match to TRBD2 (5 bases). Per the germline V gene, CDR1 is MNHNS and CDR2 is SASEGT. The CDR3 runs 12 residues. V shed 4 bases and J shed 5 bases, with 6 bases lying between them. The CDR3 coding sequence is TGTGCCAGCAGTGCGAGGGACAATGAGCAGTTCTTC. Translation: CASSARDNEQFF.

This clone showed up just a few times. Other DNA sequences in this specimen translate into the identical CDR3. The CDR3 DNA reads TGTGCCAGCAGGGCAACAGGGCGGGACACTGAAGCTTTCTTT. This codes for CASRATGRDTEAFF. The chain uses TRBV6-1 and TRBJ1-1, with D maybe TRBD1 (6 bases). Germline V gene sequence: CDR1 MNHNS, CDR2 SASEGT. CDR3 length equals 14 residues. V was trimmed by 6 bases and J by 3 bases, leaving 14 bases between them.

The rearrangement uses TRBV28 and TRBJ1-2; tentatively, D is TRBD1 (5 bases). CDR1 is MDHEN and CDR2 is SYDVKM in the germline V gene. This CDR3 comprises 16 residues. Trimming shortened V by 6 bases and J by 4 bases, and 21 bases separated the two germline ends. DNA of the CDR3: TGTGCCAGCAGATCCAATCGGGCAGGGCCCTTCTATGGCTACACCTTC. Its translation: CASRSNRAGPFYGYTF.

The V gene is TRBV10-3, the J gene TRBJ2-7; 7 bases align to TRBD1. The CDR3 runs to 14 residues. J was trimmed by 5 bases and V by 10 bases; bases with no gene match: 14. Germline CDR1 ENHRY, CDR2 SYGVKD. The CDR3 DNA follows: TGTGCCACTACGGATGGGAAAGGGGGCAACGAGCAGTACTTC. This sequence encodes CATTDGKGGNEQYF.

In regard to this clone: The sample carries other DNA sequences with the same CDR3. The chain has TRBV9 and TRBJ1-4, with D uncertain. Germline values: CDR1 SGDLS, CDR2 YYNGEE. The ends were cut back, 3 bases at V and 2 bases at J, with 5 bases in the middle. The length of the CDR3 is 13 residues. The CDR3 nucleotides are TGTGCCAGCAGCGGCGCGACTAATGAAAAACTGTTTTTT. It specifies CASSGATNEKLFF.

This clone came up many times. The genes are TRBV5-4 and TRBJ1-1; D possibly corresponds to TRBD1 (5 bases). Germline V gene lookup returns CDR1 SGHNT and CDR2 YYREEE (reference sequence). This CDR3 comprises 14 residues. V lost 1 base and J 6 bases, leaving 13 bases between the germline ends. Written as DNA, the CDR3 is TGTGCCAGCAGCTTGTGGGGGGGAAAGGCTGAAGCTTTCTTT. This codes for CASSLWGGKAEAFF.

In the case of this clone: The same CDR3 arises from other DNA sequences in this sample as well. The chain couples TRBV2 to TRBJ1-4; the match to TRBD1 covers 7 bases. The CDR3 contains 14 residues. The germline gives CDR1 SNHLY, CDR2 FYNNEI. Unmatched junction bases numbered 5, after V lost 6 bases and J lost 4 bases. The CDR3 is CASSGDRGNEKLFF. As DNA, the CDR3 is TGTGCCAGCAGCGGGGACAGAGGTAATGAAAAACTGTTTTTT. Full variable domain (rest looked up from reference TRBV2 and TRBJ1-4): EPEVTQTPSHQVTQMGQEVILRCVPISNHLYFYWYRQILGQKVEFLVSFYNNEISEKSEIFDDQFSVERPDGSNFTLKIRSTKLEDSAMYFCASSGDRGNEKLFFGSGTQLSVL.

The sample holds a few counts of this clone. The V and J genes are TRBV18 and TRBJ1-3; D perhaps matches TRBD1 (6 bases). The CDR3 contains 18 residues. V was shortened by 0 bases and J by 0 bases, with 15 bases between the two germline ends. The V gene's germline CDR1 is KGHSH and CDR2 LQKENI. The DNA of the CDR3 is TGTGCCAGCTCACCACCAGGGGCAGGGGCTCTCTCTGGAAACACCATATATTTT. Protein sequence: CASSPPGAGALSGNTIYF.

This clone has only a few counts. This same CDR3 is encoded by further DNA sequences in the sample. V is TRBV5-6 and J is TRBJ2-7; 11 nucleotides line up with TRBD2. This CDR3 comprises 15 residues. CDR1 is SGHDT, CDR2 YYEEEE, per germline. The trim removed 4 bases at V and 4 bases at J, leaving 7 bases unmatched. CDR3 coding DNA: TGTGCCAGCAGCCCCGATACTAGCGGGAGTTACGAGCAGTACTTC. Protein: CASSPDTSGSYEQYF.

This chain joins TRBV5-1 and TRBJ2-3, with D possibly being TRBD2 (6 bases). V was trimmed by 0 bases and J by 2 bases, leaving 13 bases between them. The CDR3 loop spans 16 amino acids. Germline V gene lookup returns CDR1 SGHRS and CDR2 YFSETQ. CDR3 amino acids: CASSLAVAGHTDTQYF. CDR3 in DNA: TGCGCCAGCAGCTTGGCCGTTGCGGGGCACACAGATACGCAGTATTTT. The variable domain in full, completed from reference TRBV5-1 and TRBJ2-3, reads KAGVTQTPRYLIKTRGQQVTLSCSPISGHRSVSWYQQTPGQGLQFLFEYFSETQRNKGNFPGRFSGRQFSNSRSEMNVSTLELGDSALYLCASSLAVAGHTDTQYFGPGTRLTVL.

The chain uses TRBV5-1 and TRBJ2-7, with D possibly TRBD1 on 5 matching bases. CDR1 and CDR2 (germline): SGHRS, YFSETQ. CDR3 length: 14 residues. Trimming shortened V by 2 bases and J by 1 base, and 10 bases separated the two germline ends. CDR3 sequence reads: CASSFAGLSYEQYF. CDR3 sequence (DNA): TGCGCCAGCAGCTTTGCAGGGTTGTCCTACGAGCAGTACTTC.

This rearrangement joins TRBV30 to TRBJ2-7; D call uncertain. V shed 0 bases and J shed 0 bases, with 9 bases lying between them. Germline V CDR1 and CDR2: GTSNPN, SVGIG (reference sequence). The CDR3 is 14 residues long. Written as DNA, the CDR3 is TGTGCCTGGAGTGTATTGCGGAGCTCCTACGAGCAGTACTTC. This translates into CAWSVLRSSYEQYF.

The table lists this clone with a few counts. The chain links TRBV2 to TRBJ2-3; D ambiguous. V was trimmed by 7 bases and J by 2 bases, leaving 7 bases between them. CDR1 is SNHLY, CDR2 FYNNEI, per germline. This CDR3 has 12 amino acids. The CDR3 here is CASTPFTDTQYF. The CDR3 nucleotides are TGTGCCAGCACCCCCTTCACAGATACGCAGTATTTT.

J is TRBJ2-7 and V is TRBV7-9; D is possibly TRBD2 (5 bases). The germline gives CDR1 SEHNR, CDR2 FQNEAQ (reference sequence). The CDR3 length is 14 residues. Trimming took off 2 bases at V and 4 bases at J, with 12 bases between the two ends. The CDR3: CASSLWGSGYEQYF. The CDR3 coding sequence is TGTGCCAGCAGCTTATGGGGATCGGGATACGAGCAGTACTTC.

The CDR3 DNA sequence: TGCGCCAGCAGTTCCGTGGGGGCCAACGTCCTGACTTTC. The encoded protein is CASSSVGANVLTF. This chain joins TRBV5-1 and TRBJ2-6; the D is unclear. V was clipped by 5 bases and J by 4 bases, with 7 bases between them. The CDR3 totals 13 residues. From germline, CDR1 is SGHRS and CDR2 YFSETQ.